One sample yielded the 28 T cell receptor beta chains listed below, sequenced in a study of blood T cell repertoires in COVID-19. Produced via immunoSEQ multiplex PCR; TCRdb's table is partial and in-frame only. The data contain more than 200,000 clones, around 84% of them singletons. Sequences were obtained from peripheral blood. The receptors stem from a man aged 55 to 70 with acute or convalescent COVID-19.

The rearrangement uses TRBV5-1 and TRBJ2-2, with TRBD1 matching 9 bases. Losses at the gene ends were 4 bases for V and 1 base for J; bases not matched to a gene: 8. Germline V gene data show CDR1 as SGHRS and CDR2 as YFSETQ. This CDR3 spans 17 amino acids. This CDR3 is CASSQRTGGLNTGELFF. The DNA of the CDR3 is TGCGCCAGCAGCCAAAGAACAGGGGGCCTGAACACCGGGGAGCTGTTTTTT.

This clone was observed once. The rearrangement links TRBV18 to TRBJ2-7, with D uncertain. The V end lost 3 bases, the J end lost 5 bases, and 14 bases lay between the germline ends. There are 14 residues in the CDR3. Germline V gene lookup returns CDR1 KGHSH and CDR2 LQKENI. The CDR3 DNA follows: TGTGCCAGCTCACCGGGCAGGCCCGTGGACGAGCAGTACTTC. As protein: CASSPGRPVDEQYF.

The table lists this clone with a count of one. This chain connects TRBV29-1 to TRBJ2-3; 8 bases are shared with TRBD1. Germline V gives CDR1 SQVTM, CDR2 ANQGSEA. The CDR3 covers 12 residues. The J segment lost 9 bases and the V segment lost 7 bases, leaving 9 bases of the junction unmatched. The CDR3 is CSATGTGLTQYF. The CDR3 coding sequence is TGCAGCGCAACAGGGACAGGCTTAACGCAGTATTTT.

The chain recombines TRBV6-5 with TRBJ2-2; 11 bases agree with TRBD2. Germline trimming cut 6 bases from V and 4 bases from J; bases unmatched to any gene: 4. The CDR3 runs 15 residues. Germline assignment: CDR1 MNHEY and CDR2 SVGAGI. The CDR3 sequence: CASRTGTSGTGELFF. Here the CDR3 DNA reads TGTGCCAGCAGAACCGGGACTAGCGGCACCGGGGAGCTGTTTTTT.

The CDR3 region is CAWSVLAGTGLYNEQFF. In DNA, the CDR3 is TGTGCCTGGAGTGTATTAGCCGGGACAGGCCTTTACAATGAGCAGTTCTTC. The chain carries TRBV30 and TRBJ2-1; 8 bases match TRBD1. CDR1 GTSNPN and CDR2 SVGIG come from the germline V gene (reference sequence). This CDR3 is built from 17 residues. J lost 4 bases, V lost 0 bases, and 11 bases had no gene match.

This clone was detected only a few times. The chain employs TRBV29-1 and TRBJ1-2; D may be TRBD1 (6 bases). CDR3 size: 12 residues. V was shortened by 3 bases and J by 3 bases, with 8 bases between the two germline ends. Germline-derived CDR1 and CDR2 are SQVTM and ANQGSEA. Here the CDR3 DNA reads TGCAGCGTTGACAGGGGAGACTATGGCTACACCTTC. Protein: CSVDRGDYGYTF.

This clone has more than one count but fewer than ten. The rearrangement joins TRBV7-9 to TRBJ2-7, with 7 bases aligning to TRBD2. Trimming cost V 5 bases and J 2 bases; bases outside gene matches: 6. The CDR3 is 14 amino acids. Germline CDR1 reads SEHNR; CDR2 reads FQNEAQ (reference sequence). CDR3 sequence reads: CASSPVSGTYEQYF. As DNA, the CDR3 is TGTGCCAGCAGCCCGGTCAGCGGGACCTACGAGCAGTACTTC.

V gene TRBV6-6 combines with J gene TRBJ1-2; 9 bases are a match to TRBD1. With V trimmed by 6 bases and J by 7 bases, 9 bases remained unmatched. The length of the CDR3 is 14 residues. Germline V lookup: CDR1 MNHNY, CDR2 SVGAGI (reference sequence). The CDR3 sequence is CASSPLTGGSGYTF. The CDR3 bases are TGTGCCAGCAGCCCCCTTACAGGGGGCTCTGGCTACACCTTC.

The chain uses TRBV6-6 and TRBJ2-1; possible D gene TRBD1, 5 bases. Trimming removed 6 bases at V and 0 bases at J, with 12 bases between. The CDR3 loop spans 15 amino acids. CDR1 MNHNY and CDR2 SVGAGI come from the germline V gene (reference sequence). This CDR3 is CASSFDRFSYNEQFF. The CDR3 DNA reads as TGTGCCAGCAGCTTCGACAGATTCTCCTACAATGAGCAGTTCTTC.

This clone was recorded only once. The chain carries TRBV6-5 and TRBJ2-3, with D perhaps TRBD1 (6 bases). The germline CDR1 and CDR2 sequences are MNHEY and SVGAGI. This CDR3 has 15 residues. Trimming took 6 bases from V and 0 from J, leaving 13 bases between them. The CDR3 spells CASRFGTTSTDTQYF. The CDR3 coding sequence is TGTGCCAGCAGATTCGGGACAACCAGCACAGATACGCAGTATTTT.

This sequence joins TRBV30 and TRBJ1-5; 9 positions match TRBD1. This CDR3 is built from 13 residues. Germline V CDR1 and CDR2: GTSNPN, SVGIG (reference sequence). J lost 4 bases, V lost 7 bases, and 5 bases had no gene match. The CDR3 region has the DNA TGTGCCTATACAGGACAGGGGAATCAGCCCCAGCATTTT. Protein product: CAYTGQGNQPQHF.

The chain is built from TRBV15 and TRBJ2-3, with unresolved D. Germline V gives CDR1 LNHNV, CDR2 YYDKDF (reference sequence). The CDR3 loop spans 13 amino acids. V was cut by 0 bases and J by 6 bases, with 7 bases left in between. The CDR3 nucleotides read TGTGCCACCAGCAGAGATTTCTCGGATACGCAGTATTTT. Translating gives CATSRDFSDTQYF. The variable domain in full, with the rest retrieved from reference TRBV15 and TRBJ2-3, is DAMVIQNPRYQVTQFGKPVTLSCSQTLNHNVMYWYQQKSSQAPKLLFHYYDKDFNNEADTPDNFQSRRPNTSFCFLDIRSPGLGDTAMYLCATSRDFSDTQYFGPGTRLTVL.

This clone was seen a few times. This sequence joins TRBV30 and TRBJ1-5, with 8 positions matching TRBD1. V shed 0 bases and J 3 bases; nucleotides not matched to a gene: 13. Germline V gene sequence: CDR1 GTSNPN, CDR2 SVGIG (reference sequence). The CDR3 loop spans 18 amino acids. CDR3 in amino acids: CAWSVRGRGQYDNQPQHF. CDR3 nucleotide sequence: TGTGCCTGGAGTGTACGGGGCAGGGGGCAATATGACAATCAGCCCCAGCATTTT.

The chain joins TRBV6-5 to TRBJ2-5, with TRBD2 matching over 10 bases. The CDR3 is 16 residues long. Germline V gene sequence: CDR1 MNHEY, CDR2 SVGAGI. After removal of 4 bases from V and 5 bases from J, the junction contained 10 bases not matched to a gene. CDR3 DNA sequence: TGTGCCAGCAGTTCGCCTCAGCGGGGGGGCTATGAGACCCAGTACTTC. Residues: CASSSPQRGGYETQYF.

Here the CDR3 reads CASSSEFLETQYF. The CDR3 DNA is TGTGCCAGCAGCTCCGAGTTTCTAGAGACCCAGTACTTC. This sequence joins TRBV14 and TRBJ2-5, with D uncertain. Germline V lookup: CDR1 SGHDN, CDR2 FVKESK. The CDR3 covers 13 residues. V was cut by 5 bases and J by 4 bases, with 11 bases left in between. The whole variable domain, filled in from reference TRBV14 and TRBJ2-5, reads EAGVTQFPSHSVIEKGQTVTLRCDPISGHDNLYWYRRVMGKEIKFLLHFVKESKQDESGMPNNRFLAERTGGTYSTLKVQPAELEDSGVYFCASSSEFLETQYFGPGTRLLVL.

This sequence joins TRBV6-5 and TRBJ1-5, with 8 bases aligning to TRBD1. Per the germline V gene, CDR1 is MNHEY and CDR2 is SVGAGI. This CDR3 region has 14 residues. V shed 6 bases and J 3 bases; nucleotides not matched to a gene: 4. CDR3 nucleotide sequence: TGTGCCAGCAGAGGACAGGGCACCAATCAGCCCCAGCATTTT. Its protein is CASRGQGTNQPQHF.

CDR3 in amino acids: CASSLVGATRNTIYF. The CDR3 DNA reads TGTGCCAGCAGCTTAGTGGGGGCCACGAGAAACACCATATATTTT. The V and J genes are TRBV5-6 and TRBJ1-3, with D maybe TRBD1 (6 bases). Trimming pared 2 bases from V and 5 bases from J, leaving 14 bases between. The CDR3 extends over 15 amino acids. In germline, CDR1 is SGHDT, CDR2 YYEEEE.

Written as DNA, the CDR3 is TGCAGTGCTAGTATCCTGGGACTAGCGGGGGGAACCTACGAGCAGTACTTC. This encodes CSASILGLAGGTYEQYF. V is TRBV20-1 and J is TRBJ2-7; 15 positions match TRBD2. V lost 3 bases, J lost 2 bases, and 8 bases stayed unmatched. Germline V lookup: CDR1 DFQATT, CDR2 SNEGSKA (reference sequence). The CDR3 runs 17 residues.

This clone was seen a few times. The CDR3 bases are TGTGCCAGCAGCTTAGTAGAGGGGAACACTGAAGCTTTCTTT. This sequence encodes CASSLVEGNTEAFF. This chain uses TRBV7-9 with TRBJ1-1; D is uncertain. Germline V CDR1 and CDR2: SEHNR, FQNEAQ (reference sequence). This CDR3 is 14 amino acids long. V was cut by 1 base and J by 1 base, with 7 bases left in between.

A note on this clone: Other DNA sequences from this sample encode an identical CDR3 as well. The chain is built from TRBV18 and TRBJ2-1, with 9 bases identical to TRBD2. This CDR3 has 15 residues. Germline loops: CDR1 KGHSH, CDR2 LQKENI. J gave up 2 bases and V 5 bases, and 4 bases lay outside the gene matches. Here the CDR3 reads CASSFGLATYNEQFF. The CDR3 coding sequence is TGTGCCAGCTCATTCGGACTAGCGACCTACAATGAGCAGTTCTTC. The full variable domain, completed using reference TRBV18 and TRBJ2-1, is NAGVMQNPRHLVRRRGQEARLRCSPMKGHSHVYWYRQLPEEGLKFMVYLQKENIIDESGMPKERFSAEFPKEGPSILRIQQVVRGDSAAYFCASSFGLATYNEQFFGPGTRLTVL.

The gene calls are TRBV7-9 and TRBJ2-5, with 12 bases that match TRBD2. The junction had 7 bases not matched to a gene; V was cut back by 1 base and J by 4 bases. Germline CDR1 is SEHNR and CDR2 is FQNEAQ (reference sequence). CDR3 length: 17 amino acids. The CDR3 sequence: CASSLGLAGDYRETQYF. CDR3 nucleotide sequence: TGTGCCAGCAGCTTAGGACTAGCGGGGGATTACCGAGAGACCCAGTACTTC.

The chain recombines TRBV5-1 with TRBJ2-1; 9 positions match TRBD1. After removal of 0 bases from V and 6 bases from J, the junction contained 7 bases not matched to a gene. This CDR3 spans 16 amino acids. CDR1 SGHRS and CDR2 YFSETQ come from the germline V gene. DNA for the CDR3: TGCGCCAGCAGCTTGGCACCGGGACAGGGCTTCAATGAGCAGTTCTTC. The encoded protein is CASSLAPGQGFNEQFF. Looking up the rest from reference TRBV5-1 and TRBJ2-1 gives the full variable domain: KAGVTQTPRYLIKTRGQQVTLSCSPISGHRSVSWYQQTPGQGLQFLFEYFSETQRNKGNFPGRFSGRQFSNSRSEMNVSTLELGDSALYLCASSLAPGQGFNEQFFGPGTRLTVL.

CDR3 protein: CASSYRGDYGYTF. The CDR3 region has the DNA TGTGCCAGCAGCTACAGGGGCGACTATGGCTACACCTTC. The rearrangement joins TRBV11-2 to TRBJ1-2, with 7 bases identical to TRBD1. Germline V gives CDR1 SGHAT, CDR2 FQNNGV. CDR3 length equals 13 residues. The V segment lost 4 bases and the J segment 3 bases; nucleotides outside the gene matches: 2.

This chain uses TRBV18 with TRBJ2-3; unclear D gene. V lost 3 bases to trimming and J lost 3 bases, with 7 bases between them. Looked up from germline, CDR1 is KGHSH and CDR2 is LQKENI. The CDR3 has 13 residues. CDR3 protein: CASSPLITDTQYF. Written as DNA, the CDR3 is TGTGCCAGCTCACCCTTAATAACAGATACGCAGTATTTT.

V usage is TRBV5-1 and J usage is TRBJ2-1; TRBD2 aligns across 10 bases. Unmatched junction bases numbered 5, after V lost 0 bases and J lost 2 bases. The CDR3 spans 17 residues. Germline CDR1 reads SGHRS; CDR2 reads YFSETQ. CDR3: CASSLGAGGPAYNEQFF. DNA of the CDR3: TGCGCCAGCAGCTTGGGAGCGGGAGGGCCGGCCTACAATGAGCAGTTCTTC.

This chain joins TRBV4-2 and TRBJ2-3; TRBD2 is a possible D gene (6 bases). V was clipped by 6 bases and J by 3 bases, with 16 bases between them. The V gene's germline CDR1 is LGHNA and CDR2 YNFKEQ. CDR3 length: 15 residues. The CDR3 loop reads CASSPDIGGTDTQYF. The DNA for the CDR3 is TGTGCCAGCAGTCCCGATATTGGAGGGACAGATACGCAGTATTTT.

This chain joins TRBV5-6 and TRBJ1-2; D not certain. The V and J ends lost 1 base and 4 bases respectively, with 5 bases between them. CDR1 is SGHDT, CDR2 YYEEEE, per germline. This CDR3 comprises 12 residues. CDR3 region: CASSLSLYGYTF. CDR3 bases: TGTGCCAGCAGCTTGTCCCTCTATGGCTACACCTTC.

Comment on this clone: An end of the junction differs from the germline gene, which may be a read error. V gene TRBV5-6 combines with J gene TRBJ1-3, with D perhaps TRBD1 (5 bases). This CDR3 has 10 amino acids. CDR1 is SGHDT, CDR2 YYEEEE, per germline. This CDR3 is CASSLAGRTF. CDR3 sequence (DNA): TGTGCCAGCAGCTTGGCAGGGAGGACATTT.